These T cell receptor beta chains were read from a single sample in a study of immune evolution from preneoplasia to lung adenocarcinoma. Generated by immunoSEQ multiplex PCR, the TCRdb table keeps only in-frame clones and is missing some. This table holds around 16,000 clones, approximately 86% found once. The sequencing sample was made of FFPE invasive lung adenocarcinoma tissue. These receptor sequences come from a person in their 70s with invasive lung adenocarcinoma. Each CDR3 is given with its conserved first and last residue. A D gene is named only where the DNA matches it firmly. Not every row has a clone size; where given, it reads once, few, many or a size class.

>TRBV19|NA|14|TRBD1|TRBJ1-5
CASRRTGERQPQHF
TGTGCCAGTAGAAGGACAGGGGAACGTCAGCCCCAGCATTTT
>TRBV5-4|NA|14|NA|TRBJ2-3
CASRTQFSTDTQYF
TGTGCCAGCAGGACTCAATTCAGCACAGATACGCAGTATTTT
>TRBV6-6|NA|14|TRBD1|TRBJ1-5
CASSNDRGNQPQHF
TGTGCCAGCAGTAACGACAGGGGCAATCAGCCCCAGCATTTT
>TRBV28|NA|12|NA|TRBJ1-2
CASSFGGDGYTF
TGTGCCAGCAGTTTCGGTGGGGATGGCTACACCTTC
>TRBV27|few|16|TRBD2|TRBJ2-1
CASSFTSGGLYNEQFF
TGTGCCAGCAGTTTCACTAGCGGGGGGTTGTACAATGAGCAGTTCTTC
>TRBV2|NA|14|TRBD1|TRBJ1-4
CASSETGENEKLFF
TGTGCCAGCAGTGAGACAGGGGAGAATGAAAAACTGTTTTTT
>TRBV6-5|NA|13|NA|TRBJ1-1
CASSTSPARLYLF
TGTGCCAGCAGTACCTCACCGGCCCGCCTCTATCTCTTT
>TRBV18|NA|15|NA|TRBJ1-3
CASSPPDFLGNTIYF
TGTGCCAGCTCACCACCGGATTTCCTCGGAAACACCATATATTTT
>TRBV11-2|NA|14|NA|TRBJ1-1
CASSPPRAYTEAFF
TGTGCCAGCAGCCCCCCCAGGGCGTACACTGAAGCTTTCTTT
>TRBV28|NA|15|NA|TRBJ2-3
CASTALGGSTDTQYF
TGTGCCAGCACCGCTCTAGGGGGTAGCACAGATACGCAATATTTT
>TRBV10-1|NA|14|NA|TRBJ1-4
CASSEAGFEEKLFF
TGCGCCAGCAGTGAGGCAGGGTTTGAGGAAAAACTGTTTTTT
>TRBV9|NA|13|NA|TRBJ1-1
CASREVGTAEAFF
TGTGCCAGCAGGGAAGTCGGAACCGCTGAAGCTTTCTTT
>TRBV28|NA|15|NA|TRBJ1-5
CATRPGRVNNQPQHF
TGTGCCACCCGCCCGGGGCGGGTAAACAATCAGCCCCAGCATTTT
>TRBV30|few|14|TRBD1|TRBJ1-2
CAWSYWDRTYGYTF
TGTGCCTGGAGCTACTGGGACAGGACCTATGGCTACACCTTC
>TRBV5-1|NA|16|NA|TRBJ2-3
CASSFRDRRSTDTQYF
TGCGCCAGCAGCTTTCGAGACAGACGAAGCACAGATACGCAGTATTTT
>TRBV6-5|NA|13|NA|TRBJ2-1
CASRPASYNEQFF
TGTGCCAGCAGACCTGCCTCCTACAATGAGCAGTTCTTC
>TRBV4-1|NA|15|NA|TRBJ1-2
CASSQERTAASIHTF
TGCGCCAGCAGCCAAGAGCGGACAGCCGCCTCGATCCACACCTTC
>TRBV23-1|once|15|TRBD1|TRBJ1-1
CASSQFFGQGTEAFF
TGCGCCAGCAGTCAATTCTTCGGACAGGGCACTGAAGCTTTCTTT
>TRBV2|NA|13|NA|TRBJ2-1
CASKGPTYNEQFF
TGTGCCAGCAAAGGACCTACCTACAATGAGCAGTTCTTC
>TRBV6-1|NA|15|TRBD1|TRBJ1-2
CASSENLLTGSGYTF
TGTGCCAGCAGTGAAAACCTTTTGACAGGGAGTGGCTACACCTTC
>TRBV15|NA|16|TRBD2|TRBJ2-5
CATSRELAGNQETQYF
TGTGCCACCAGCAGAGAACTAGCGGGTAACCAAGAGACCCAGTACTTC
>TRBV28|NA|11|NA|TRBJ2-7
CASCDVREQYF
TGTGCCAGCTGCGACGTGAGGGAGCAGTACTTC
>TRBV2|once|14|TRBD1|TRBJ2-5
CASNLDRGRETQYF
TGTGCCAGCAACTTGGACAGGGGACGGGAGACCCAGTACTTC
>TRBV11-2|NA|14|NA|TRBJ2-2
CASSPPWNTGELFF
TGTGCCAGCAGCCCCCCGTGGAACACCGGGGAGCTGTTTTTT
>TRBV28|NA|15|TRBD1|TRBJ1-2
CATRGQDLGNYGYTF
TGTGCCACCCGAGGACAGGACCTTGGCAACTATGGCTACACCTTC
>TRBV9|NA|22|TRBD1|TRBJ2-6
CASSVDRWGGTGARSGANVLTF
TGTGCCAGCAGCGTGGATAGGTGGGGTGGGACAGGGGCCCGCTCTGGGGCCAACGTCCTGACTTTC
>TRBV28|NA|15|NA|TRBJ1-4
CASSPGSPRGEKLFF
TGTGCCAGCAGTCCCGGGTCACCTAGGGGAGAAAAACTGTTTTTT
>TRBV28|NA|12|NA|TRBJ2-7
CASRDSLYGQYF
TGTGCCAGCAGGGACAGCCTTTACGGGCAGTACTTC
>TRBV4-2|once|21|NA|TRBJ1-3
CASSQETGAAGVLSSGNTIYF
TGTGCCAGCAGCCAAGAAACTGGGGCCGCGGGAGTCTTATCATCTGGAAACACCATATATTTT
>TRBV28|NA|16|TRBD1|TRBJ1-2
CASKGARGTPNYGYTF
TGTGCCAGCAAGGGGGCGAGGGGGACACCGAACTATGGCTACACCTTC
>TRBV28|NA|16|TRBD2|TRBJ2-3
CASSLTPGGITDTQYF
TGTGCCAGCAGTTTAACGCCCGGGGGGATCACAGATACGCAGTATTTT
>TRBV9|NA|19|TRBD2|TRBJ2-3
CASSPRLAGGGGATDTQYF
TGTGCCAGCAGCCCCCGACTAGCGGGAGGGGGAGGGGCCACAGATACGCAGTATTTT
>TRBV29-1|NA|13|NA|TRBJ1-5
CSVGLSRNQPQHF
TGCAGCGTTGGACTTTCGCGCAATCAGCCCCAGCATTTT
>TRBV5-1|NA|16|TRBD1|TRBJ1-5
CASSLEGGRGNQPQHF
TGCGCCAGCAGCTTAGAAGGGGGCCGGGGCAATCAGCCCCAGCATTTT
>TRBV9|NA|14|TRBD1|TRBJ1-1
CASSVGTGYTEAFF
TGTGCCAGCAGCGTAGGGACAGGATACACTGAAGCTTTCTTT